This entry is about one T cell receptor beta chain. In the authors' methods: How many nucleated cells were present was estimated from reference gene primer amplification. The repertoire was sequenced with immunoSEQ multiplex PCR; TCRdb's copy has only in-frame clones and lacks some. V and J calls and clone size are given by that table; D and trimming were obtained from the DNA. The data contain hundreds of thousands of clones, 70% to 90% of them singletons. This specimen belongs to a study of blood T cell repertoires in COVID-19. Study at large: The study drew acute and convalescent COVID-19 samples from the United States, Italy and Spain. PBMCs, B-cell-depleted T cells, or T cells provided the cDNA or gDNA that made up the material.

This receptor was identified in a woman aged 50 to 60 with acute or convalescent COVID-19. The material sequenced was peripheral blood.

CDR3 DNA: TGTGCCAGCAGCCAGAGGACTAGCGGGGGGGCAGATACGCAGTATTTT. The encoded protein is CASSQRTSGGADTQYF. This chain uses TRBV7-9 with TRBJ2-3; 15 bases match TRBD2. In germline, CDR1 is SEHNR, CDR2 FQNEAQ (reference sequence). The CDR3 runs 16 residues. V gave up 5 bases and J gave up 4 bases; unmatched junction bases: 4.